A selection of T cell receptor beta chains follows, all from one sample in a study of T-cell reconstitution after alpha-beta-depleted transplantation in children. One entry per CDR3 protein results from TCRdb running MiXCR on the PCR reads. The table lists more than 400,000 distinct CDR3 sequences, 11% of them singletons. This specimen consisted of PBMCs, mostly from graft donor cells, obtained 180 days after TCRalphabeta/CD19-depleted stem cell transplant. These receptors were obtained from a female patient aged 2-9 years who had a stem cell transplant for aplastic anemia, so the T cells may come from the graft donor. Both conserved end residues are part of each CDR3. A D gene is named only where the DNA matches it firmly. Clone size appears in some rows only: once, few, many, or a class for an expanded clone.

J | D | V | size | CDR3 | DNA
TRBJ2-7 | TRBD1 | TRBV18 | . | CASSPGRDRAIEQYF | TGTGCCAGCTCACCAGGGAGGGACAGGGCGATTGAGCAGTACTTC
TRBJ1-1 | . | TRBV18 | few | CASSPQPGLATEAFF | TGTGCCAGCTCACCACAACCAGGGTTGGCCACTGAAGCTTTCTTT
TRBJ2-2 | TRBD1 | TRBV19 | few | CASNDRVMNTGELFF | TGTGCCAGTAATGACAGGGTTATGAACACCGGGGAGCTGTTTTTT
TRBJ2-1 | TRBD1 | TRBV5-1 | few | CASSPGQGTFF | TGCGCCAGCAGCCCGGGACAGGGAACGTTCTTC
TRBJ2-7 | . | TRBV3-1 | few | CASSQGRREPYEQYF | TGTGCCAGCAGCCAAGGGCGTCGGGAGCCGTACGAGCAGTACTTC
TRBJ2-5 | . | TRBV5-6 | many | CASSPIARGQETQYF | TGTGCCAGCAGCCCGATCGCGCGAGGCCAAGAGACCCAGTACTTC
TRBJ2-3 | . | TRBV12-3/TRBV12-4 | many | CASSPGRGADTQYF | TGTGCCAGCAGCCCTGGTCGGGGTGCAGATACGCAGTATTTT
TRBJ2-1 | TRBD2 | TRBV20-1 | . | CSAPTSGKYNEQFF | TGCAGTGCGCCGACTAGCGGGAAGTACAATGAGCAGTTCTTC
TRBJ2-7 | . | TRBV10-3 | many | CAISESVAKGSPNEQYF | TGTGCCATCAGTGAGTCAGTAGCGAAGGGGTCTCCCAACGAGCAGTACTTC
TRBJ2-1 | TRBD2 | TRBV12-3/TRBV12-4 | few | CASSLRAGGPQVQQFF | TGTGCCAGCAGTTTAAGAGCGGGAGGACCGCAGGTGCAGCAGTTCTTC
TRBJ2-1 | . | TRBV2 | few | CASSGPSFYNEQFF | TGTGCCAGCAGTGGACCGTCGTTCTACAATGAGCAGTTCTTC
TRBJ2-1 | TRBD2 | TRBV12-3/TRBV12-4 | many | CASRDRLAGGYNEQFF | TGTGCCAGCAGGGACCGACTAGCGGGGGGCTACAATGAGCAGTTCTTC
TRBJ2-2 | . | TRBV6-1 | . | CASSPPSGFSFTGELFF | TGTGCCAGCAGTCCCCCAAGCGGGTTTTCTTTCACCGGGGAGCTGTTTTTT
TRBJ2-1 | TRBD2 | TRBV28 | few | CASSRPGTSVYNEQFF | TGTGCCAGCAGCAGGCCCGGGACTAGCGTCTACAATGAGCAGTTCTTC
TRBJ2-3 | TRBD2 | TRBV7-8 | few | CASSLVRTSGIPDTQYF | TGTGCCAGCAGCTTAGTGAGGACTAGCGGGATCCCAGATACGCAGTATTTT
TRBJ2-1 | . | TRBV28 | many | CASSLESGSYNEQFF | TGTGCCAGCAGTTTAGAGAGCGGCTCCTACAATGAGCAGTTCTTC
TRBJ2-5 | TRBD2 | TRBV9 | . | CASSVGGTSGTRETQYF | TGTGCCAGCAGCGTAGGGGGGACTAGCGGGACCAGGGAGACCCAGTACTTC
TRBJ2-5 | . | TRBV7-9 | few | CASSGRNRETQYF | TGTGCCAGCAGCGGTAGAAATAGGGAGACCCAGTACTTC
TRBJ2-6 | . | TRBV28 | many | CASSLGRSSGANVLTF | TGTGCCAGCAGTTTAGGCAGGAGCTCTGGGGCCAACGTCCTGACTTTC
TRBJ2-2 | . | TRBV6-1 | . | CASSHRSSGELFF | TGTGCCAGCAGCCACCGGTCCTCCGGGGAGCTGTTTTTT